This TCR beta chain was sequenced for a study of T cell responses to AZD1222 COVID-19 vaccine (dated by TCRdb to the early 2020s). Study-wide context: TCR sequencing covered some 240 trial participants: some 210 given two doses of AZD1222 and 26 given two doses of MenACWY control vaccine. Trial participants were enrolled into age subgroups of 18-55, 56-69 and 70-plus years, which contained roughly 140, 27 and 60 TCR-sequenced participants, respectively. What the work shows at the level of the full study, not this receptor alone: Conclusions about previously exposed vaccinees were limited because only six AZD1222 recipients were SARS-CoV-2 seropositive at baseline. Most participants were white British and females outnumbered males, and the authors suggested that clonal diversity may have been underestimated. In the small 56-69-year group, the increase in depth fell short of significance, most likely because of low power. The vaccine-associated CD4 TCRs covered the entire spike protein, and the dominant responses fell in regions 160-218 and 743-854. Because no day 14 peak-response samples were available, the repertoires could be characterized only after the peak T cell response. After two AZD1222 doses, spike-specific TCR breadth and depth were significantly higher than at day 0 and than in MenACWY recipients. Reportedly, almost half of the unique spike-specific TCRs recognized epitopes lying outside the regions that are mutated in the B.1.351 and B.1.1.7 variants.

This clone occurred a few times. Its cognate antigen has yet to be identified. No much larger clonotype is one base removed from it; base qualities were not supplied. According to the study, the label for this sample's time point signals: about 28 days (+/-7) after the second vaccine dose. AZD1222 recipients whose second dose came at about 4 weeks and those whose second dose came at about 12 weeks were combined into one group, since spike-specific TCR depth and breadth did not differ between the two schedules. Vaccinee samples were obtained from the UK trials COV001 and COV002, which included a single-blind randomized controlled phase 2/3 trial of AZD1222 (ChAdOx1 nCoV-19) in healthy adults. Trial participant PBMC samples were collected at day 0 and day 28 after the second dose for TCRbeta chain sequencing. The CDR3 spans 17 residues, from the cysteine through the phenylalanine. The only DNA kept is the CDR3, 51 bases in frame from the first base. The germline V gene yields SGHAT for CDR1 and FQNNGV for CDR2. At the junction V is shortened by 4 bases and J by 0 bases, with 16 bases in between.

The CDR3 regions of human TCRbeta chains were subjected to immunosequencing. As for the original processing: Repertoire TCRs were checked for matches against a reference library of SARS-CoV-2-specific TCRs that had been generated using the MIRA antigen-specificity platform. Breadth was defined as the fraction of unique TCRs that were SARS-CoV-2-associated, and depth was defined as the fraction of total T cells that were SARS-CoV-2-associated. Using the MIRA data, each spike-specific TCR was assigned both to the spike region to which the TCR was reactive and to a CD4 or CD8 class. Log10-transformed breadth and depth values were compared by one-way ANOVA with Sidak's multiple comparisons tests. TCRdb obtained this table from immuneACCESS and retained in-frame rearrangements with V and J assigned. These tables miss some clones; where compared with another copy, unresolved V genes account for less than half of the shortfall, and the remainder is unexplained. V and J calls and clone size are given by that table; D and trimming were obtained from the DNA. For this sample there are about 110,000 clones; 94% appear just once. About 3.1% of the sample goes to the ten largest clones.

The sequence was collected from an adult who received the AZD1222 COVID-19 vaccine. The rearrangement combines TRBV11-2 with TRBJ2-1; the D segment could be TRBD2, given 7 matching bases. Sequenced here: peripheral blood, sampled 28 days after the second AZD1222 dose. The CDR3 is CASSSLGGAGSYNEQFF. The DNA sequence follows: TGTGCCAGCAGCTCCCTAGGGGGGGCCGGCTCCTACAATGAGCAGTTCTTC.